The entry below describes one TCR beta chain. V lost 5 bases to trimming and J lost 2 bases, with 9 bases between them. CDR1 is LNHDA, CDR2 SQIVND, per germline (reference sequence). The CDR3 consists of 14 residues. This specimen comes from a study of blood T cell repertoires in COVID-19. TCRdb's table, derived via immunoSEQ multiplex PCR, lists solely in-frame clones and lacks some. The repertoire has a few hundred thousand clones, over 75% of them found once; the top ten carry 1%. Study members were between roughly 18 and 100 years old and lived in roughly 24 US regions. The material sequenced was PBMCs or T cells enriched from blood (not recorded which). V and J are TRBV19 and TRBJ2-2; D ambiguous. This TCR derives from a woman in her 30s who had recovered from COVID-19. As DNA, the CDR3 is TGTGCCAGTAGTGTAACTACTAACACCGGGGAGCTGTTTTTT. This sequence encodes CASSVTTNTGELFF.